This is a list of T cell receptor beta chains from one sample in a study of T cell responses to AZD1222 COVID-19 vaccine. Profiled with immunoSEQ multiplex PCR; TCRdb holds only in-frame clones, not every one. The sample lists about 200,000 clones; approximately 90% were seen once. The material sequenced was peripheral blood, taken 28 days after the second AZD1222 dose. The source is an adult who received the AZD1222 COVID-19 vaccine. The CDR3 runs from the conserved cysteine through the conserved F or W. Fields, in order: CDR3 protein, CDR3 DNA, V gene, J gene, D gene, CDR3 length, clone size. A D gene is named only where the DNA matches it firmly. Clone size is shown for a subset of rows, as once, few, many or a class of expanded clone.

CDR3 protein: CAISESRQGAVAQYF; CDR3 DNA: TGTGCCATCAGTGAGTCGAGACAGGGGGCCGTGGCCCAGTACTTC; V gene: TRBV10-3; J gene: TRBJ2-5; D gene: TRBD1; CDR3 length: 15; clone size: once
CDR3 protein: CASSSTATGGYGYTF; CDR3 DNA: TGTGCCAGCAGCTCGACGGCGACAGGAGGGTATGGCTACACCTTC; V gene: TRBV7-2; J gene: TRBJ1-2; D gene: -; CDR3 length: 15; clone size: -
CDR3 protein: CASSHRGQVKYEQYF; CDR3 DNA: TGTGCCAGCTCGCACAGGGGCCAAGTCAAGTACGAGCAGTACTTC; V gene: TRBV18; J gene: TRBJ2-7; D gene: TRBD1; CDR3 length: 15; clone size: -
CDR3 protein: CASSLKQAGQPQHF; CDR3 DNA: TGTGCCAGCAGCTTGAAACAGGCAGGGCAGCCCCAGCATTTT; V gene: TRBV5-5; J gene: TRBJ1-5; D gene: -; CDR3 length: 14; clone size: once
CDR3 protein: CASSLFERPGNTIYF; CDR3 DNA: TGTGCCAGCAGTCTATTTGAACGACCTGGAAACACCATATATTTT; V gene: TRBV7-2; J gene: TRBJ1-3; D gene: -; CDR3 length: 15; clone size: -
CDR3 protein: CASSFQQGNTEAFF; CDR3 DNA: TGTGCCAGCAGCTTCCAACAGGGTAACACTGAAGCTTTCTTT; V gene: TRBV7-2; J gene: TRBJ1-1; D gene: -; CDR3 length: 14; clone size: few
CDR3 protein: CASSLVGGIPAGANVLTF; CDR3 DNA: TGTGCCAGCAGCTTAGTTGGGGGCATCCCGGCTGGGGCCAACGTCCTGACTTTC; V gene: TRBV7-3; J gene: TRBJ2-6; D gene: -; CDR3 length: 18; clone size: -
CDR3 protein: CATQDSNYGYTF; CDR3 DNA: TGTGCCACCCAAGACAGCAACTATGGCTACACCTTC; V gene: TRBV24-1; J gene: TRBJ1-2; D gene: -; CDR3 length: 12; clone size: -
CDR3 protein: CSVALAGGTYNEQFF; CDR3 DNA: TGCAGCGTTGCCCTAGCGGGGGGGACCTACAATGAGCAGTTCTTC; V gene: TRBV29-1; J gene: TRBJ2-1; D gene: TRBD2; CDR3 length: 15; clone size: -
CDR3 protein: CASSPRGGSYEQYF; CDR3 DNA: TGTGCCAGCTCACCACGGGGTGGCTCCTACGAGCAGTACTTC; V gene: TRBV18; J gene: TRBJ2-7; D gene: -; CDR3 length: 14; clone size: -
CDR3 protein: CASSPGTSYNEQFF; CDR3 DNA: TGTGCCAGCAGCCCCGGGACATCCTACAATGAGCAGTTCTTC; V gene: TRBV7-3; J gene: TRBJ2-1; D gene: -; CDR3 length: 14; clone size: -
CDR3 protein: CAWSVQGSSYNEQFF; CDR3 DNA: TGTGCCTGGAGTGTACAGGGTAGCTCCTACAATGAGCAGTTCTTC; V gene: TRBV30; J gene: TRBJ2-1; D gene: -; CDR3 length: 15; clone size: -
CDR3 protein: CASSVTGTTYEQYF; CDR3 DNA: TGTGCCAGCAGCGTGACCGGGACGACCTACGAGCAGTACTTC; V gene: TRBV9; J gene: TRBJ2-7; D gene: -; CDR3 length: 14; clone size: -
CDR3 protein: CASKSGQGNTEAFF; CDR3 DNA: TGTGCCAGTAAATCGGGACAGGGGAACACTGAAGCTTTCTTT; V gene: TRBV19; J gene: TRBJ1-1; D gene: TRBD1; CDR3 length: 14; clone size: -
CDR3 protein: CASSEMGLNTEAFF; CDR3 DNA: TGTGCCAGCAGTGAAATGGGCTTGAACACTGAAGCTTTCTTT; V gene: TRBV2; J gene: TRBJ1-1; D gene: -; CDR3 length: 14; clone size: -
CDR3 protein: CASSPSGAGGGEKLFF; CDR3 DNA: TGCGCCAGCAGCCCCAGTGGGGCAGGGGGTGGTGAAAAACTGTTTTTT; V gene: TRBV5-1; J gene: TRBJ1-4; D gene: TRBD1; CDR3 length: 16; clone size: -
CDR3 protein: CASTLKSGGQGEQFF; CDR3 DNA: TGTGCCAGCACCCTAAAATCTGGGGGGCAGGGTGAGCAGTTCTTC; V gene: TRBV19; J gene: TRBJ2-1; D gene: -; CDR3 length: 15; clone size: -
CDR3 protein: CASSPGVAKNIQYF; CDR3 DNA: TGCGCCAGCAGCCCGGGCGTAGCCAAAAACATTCAGTACTTC; V gene: TRBV5-1; J gene: TRBJ2-4; D gene: -; CDR3 length: 14; clone size: -
CDR3 protein: CASSLIAANTGELFF; CDR3 DNA: TGTGCCAGCAGCTTAATAGCGGCGAACACCGGGGAGCTGTTTTTT; V gene: TRBV7-3; J gene: TRBJ2-2; D gene: -; CDR3 length: 15; clone size: once
CDR3 protein: CASSLDVGNSPLHF; CDR3 DNA: TGTGCCAGCAGCTTAGACGTCGGGAATTCACCCCTCCACTTT; V gene: TRBV7-9; J gene: TRBJ1-6; D gene: -; CDR3 length: 14; clone size: -
CDR3 protein: CASSLDRDHGGVDEQFF; CDR3 DNA: TGTGCCAGCAGCTTAGACAGGGACCACGGGGGTGTGGATGAGCAGTTCTTC; V gene: TRBV11-3; J gene: TRBJ2-1; D gene: -; CDR3 length: 17; clone size: -
CDR3 protein: CASSYPTDRVGNTIYF; CDR3 DNA: TGTGCCAGCAGCTACCCTACTGACAGGGTCGGAAACACCATATATTTT; V gene: TRBV28; J gene: TRBJ1-3; D gene: TRBD1; CDR3 length: 16; clone size: -
CDR3 protein: CASSLSLQVNEQYF; CDR3 DNA: TGTGCCAGCAGTCTATCTCTCCAGGTTAACGAGCAGTACTTC; V gene: TRBV27; J gene: TRBJ2-7; D gene: -; CDR3 length: 14; clone size: once
CDR3 protein: CASSDSGLADYNEQFF; CDR3 DNA: TGTGCCAGCAGTGACTCCGGACTAGCGGACTACAATGAGCAGTTCTTC; V gene: TRBV6-4; J gene: TRBJ2-1; D gene: TRBD2; CDR3 length: 16; clone size: few
CDR3 protein: CATSDAIGGFSDTQYF; CDR3 DNA: TGTGCCACCAGTGATGCAATTGGGGGATTCTCAGATACGCAGTATTTT; V gene: TRBV24-1; J gene: TRBJ2-3; D gene: -; CDR3 length: 16; clone size: -
CDR3 protein: CASSFGGQGWYEQYF; CDR3 DNA: TGTGCCAGCAGCTTCGGCGGACAGGGGTGGTACGAGCAGTACTTC; V gene: TRBV5-8; J gene: TRBJ2-7; D gene: TRBD1; CDR3 length: 15; clone size: -
CDR3 protein: CASRPSRVANYGYTF; CDR3 DNA: TGTGCCAGCAGGCCCAGCAGGGTAGCTAACTATGGCTACACCTTC; V gene: TRBV6-4; J gene: TRBJ1-2; D gene: -; CDR3 length: 15; clone size: -
CDR3 protein: CASSLATRVEQYF; CDR3 DNA: TGTGCCAGCAGCTTGGCCACCAGGGTCGAGCAGTACTTC; V gene: TRBV5-6; J gene: TRBJ2-7; D gene: -; CDR3 length: 13; clone size: -
CDR3 protein: CASSYGGAEETQYF; CDR3 DNA: TGTGCCAGCAGTTACGGGGGGGCAGAGGAGACCCAGTACTTC; V gene: TRBV6-6; J gene: TRBJ2-5; D gene: -; CDR3 length: 14; clone size: -
CDR3 protein: CASSYGTPSYEQYF; CDR3 DNA: TGTGCCAGCAGTTACGGGACCCCCTCCTACGAGCAGTACTTC; V gene: TRBV6-5; J gene: TRBJ2-7; D gene: -; CDR3 length: 14; clone size: -
CDR3 protein: CSASRPGRDLGGELFF; CDR3 DNA: TGCAGTGCTAGTCGCCCTGGGCGGGACCTCGGCGGGGAGCTGTTTTTT; V gene: TRBV20-1; J gene: TRBJ2-2; D gene: -; CDR3 length: 16; clone size: -
CDR3 protein: CASSPQTQSSYNEQFF; CDR3 DNA: TGTGCCAGCAGCCCCCAGACCCAGAGCTCCTACAATGAGCAGTTCTTC; V gene: TRBV5-5; J gene: TRBJ2-1; D gene: -; CDR3 length: 16; clone size: -
CDR3 protein: CASRLRGYGYTF; CDR3 DNA: TGTGCCAGCAGGCTTAGGGGGTATGGCTACACCTTC; V gene: TRBV6-5; J gene: TRBJ1-2; D gene: -; CDR3 length: 12; clone size: -
CDR3 protein: CASRESEETQYF; CDR3 DNA: TGTGCCAGTCGGGAGTCAGAGGAGACCCAGTACTTC; V gene: TRBV6-6; J gene: TRBJ2-5; D gene: -; CDR3 length: 12; clone size: -
CDR3 protein: CASNGGDQPQHF; CDR3 DNA: TGTGCCAGCAACGGCGGAGATCAGCCCCAGCATTTT; V gene: TRBV6-5; J gene: TRBJ1-5; D gene: -; CDR3 length: 12; clone size: -
CDR3 protein: CASSRDSNYGYTF; CDR3 DNA: TGTGCCAGCAGTCGTGATTCTAACTATGGCTACACCTTC; V gene: TRBV9; J gene: TRBJ1-2; D gene: -; CDR3 length: 13; clone size: -
CDR3 protein: CASSLGGTGYTF; CDR3 DNA: TGTGCCAGCAGCTTAGGAGGGACGGGCTACACCTTC; V gene: TRBV7-9; J gene: TRBJ1-2; D gene: -; CDR3 length: 12; clone size: -
CDR3 protein: CASSPPGVPTEAFF; CDR3 DNA: TGTGCCAGCAGTCCGCCCGGGGTTCCCACTGAAGCTTTCTTT; V gene: TRBV28; J gene: TRBJ1-1; D gene: -; CDR3 length: 14; clone size: -
CDR3 protein: CASSGNTEAFF; CDR3 DNA: TGTGCCAGTTCTGGGAACACTGAAGCTTTCTTT; V gene: TRBV6-5; J gene: TRBJ1-1; D gene: -; CDR3 length: 11; clone size: -
CDR3 protein: CASSPIRGTGTSEQYF; CDR3 DNA: TGCGCCAGCAGCCCGATCCGAGGGACAGGGACCAGCGAGCAGTACTTC; V gene: TRBV10-1; J gene: TRBJ2-7; D gene: TRBD1; CDR3 length: 16; clone size: -
CDR3 protein: CASSYRDRGLKEQFF; CDR3 DNA: TGTGCCAGCAGCTACCGGGACAGGGGGCTGAAAGAGCAGTTCTTC; V gene: TRBV13; J gene: TRBJ2-1; D gene: TRBD1; CDR3 length: 15; clone size: -
CDR3 protein: CASSSTTGKGSYNEQFF; CDR3 DNA: TGTGCCAGCTCATCTACTACAGGGAAAGGATCCTACAATGAGCAGTTCTTC; V gene: TRBV18; J gene: TRBJ2-1; D gene: -; CDR3 length: 17; clone size: -
CDR3 protein: CASSPLVAGEETQYF; CDR3 DNA: TGTGCCAGCAGCCCGTTGGTAGCGGGAGAAGAGACCCAGTACTTC; V gene: TRBV5-6; J gene: TRBJ2-5; D gene: TRBD2; CDR3 length: 15; clone size: -
CDR3 protein: CASSFGLAAYEQYF; CDR3 DNA: TGTGCCAGCAGTTTCGGGCTAGCCGCTTACGAGCAGTACTTC; V gene: TRBV27; J gene: TRBJ2-7; D gene: -; CDR3 length: 14; clone size: -
CDR3 protein: CASSEMGDQPQHF; CDR3 DNA: TGTGCCAGCAGTGAGATGGGGGATCAGCCCCAGCATTTT; V gene: TRBV25-1; J gene: TRBJ1-5; D gene: -; CDR3 length: 13; clone size: -
CDR3 protein: CASSQTDSGNTIYF; CDR3 DNA: TGTGCCAGCAGCCAGACCGACTCTGGAAACACCATATATTTT; V gene: TRBV11-2; J gene: TRBJ1-3; D gene: -; CDR3 length: 14; clone size: -
CDR3 protein: CAFSGRNEQFF; CDR3 DNA: TGTGCCTTTAGCGGGAGAAATGAGCAGTTCTTC; V gene: TRBV30; J gene: TRBJ2-1; D gene: TRBD2; CDR3 length: 11; clone size: -
CDR3 protein: CASSSRTAQSSYNEQFF; CDR3 DNA: TGTGCCAGCAGTTCACGGACAGCACAGAGCTCCTACAATGAGCAGTTCTTC; V gene: TRBV28; J gene: TRBJ2-1; D gene: -; CDR3 length: 17; clone size: -
CDR3 protein: CASSFAVPSYEQYF; CDR3 DNA: TGCGCCAGCAGCTTCGCCGTCCCTTCCTACGAGCAGTACTTC; V gene: TRBV5-1; J gene: TRBJ2-7; D gene: -; CDR3 length: 14; clone size: -
CDR3 protein: CATEDRGGDTQYF; CDR3 DNA: TGTGCCACCGAGGACAGGGGGGGAGATACGCAGTATTTT; V gene: TRBV10-3; J gene: TRBJ2-3; D gene: TRBD1; CDR3 length: 13; clone size: -
CDR3 protein: CASSNRGRNTEAFF; CDR3 DNA: TGTGCCAGCAGCAACCGAGGTCGGAACACTGAAGCTTTCTTT; V gene: TRBV11-2; J gene: TRBJ1-1; D gene: -; CDR3 length: 14; clone size: -
CDR3 protein: CASSEPGLGSTDTQYF; CDR3 DNA: TGTGCCAGCAGTGAACCGGGACTAGGGAGCACAGATACGCAGTATTTT; V gene: TRBV25-1; J gene: TRBJ2-3; D gene: TRBD2; CDR3 length: 16; clone size: -
CDR3 protein: CASSTGASGSQHF; CDR3 DNA: TGTGCCAGCAGTACAGGGGCCTCGGGGTCCCAGCATTTT; V gene: TRBV27; J gene: TRBJ1-5; D gene: TRBD1; CDR3 length: 13; clone size: -